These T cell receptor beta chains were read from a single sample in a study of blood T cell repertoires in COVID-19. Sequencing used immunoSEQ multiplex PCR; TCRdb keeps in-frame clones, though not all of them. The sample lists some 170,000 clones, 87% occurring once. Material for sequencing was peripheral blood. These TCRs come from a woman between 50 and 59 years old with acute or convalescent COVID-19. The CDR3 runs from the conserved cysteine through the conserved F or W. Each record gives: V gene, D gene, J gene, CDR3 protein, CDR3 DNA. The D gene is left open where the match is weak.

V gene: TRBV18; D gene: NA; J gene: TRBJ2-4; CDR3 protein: CASSPPVEGAKNIQYF; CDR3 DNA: TGTGCCAGCTCACCACCGGTGGAGGGAGCCAAAAACATTCAGTACTTC
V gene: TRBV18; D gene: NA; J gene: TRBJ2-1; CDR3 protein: CASSPPRRDEQFF; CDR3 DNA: TGTGCCAGCTCACCACCGCGGAGGGATGAGCAGTTCTTC
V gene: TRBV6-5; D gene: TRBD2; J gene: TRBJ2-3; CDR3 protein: CASGRGADTQYF; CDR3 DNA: TGTGCCAGCGGGAGGGGAGCAGATACGCAGTATTTT
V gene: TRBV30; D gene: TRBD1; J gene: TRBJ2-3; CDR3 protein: CAWSVQGAADTQYF; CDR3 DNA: TGTGCCTGGAGTGTACAGGGGGCCGCAGATACGCAGTATTTT
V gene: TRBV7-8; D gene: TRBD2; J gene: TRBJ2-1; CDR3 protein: CASSLGLAGVYEQFF; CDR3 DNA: TGTGCCAGCAGCTTAGGACTAGCGGGGGTCTATGAGCAGTTCTTC
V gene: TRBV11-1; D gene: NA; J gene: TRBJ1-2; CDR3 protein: CASSFPGYGYTF; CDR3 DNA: TGTGCCAGCAGCTTTCCAGGGTATGGCTACACCTTC
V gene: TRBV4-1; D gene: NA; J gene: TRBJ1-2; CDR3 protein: CASSHEELGLILYGYTF; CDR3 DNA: TGCGCCAGCAGCCATGAGGAGTTGGGACTCATTCTCTATGGCTACACCTTC
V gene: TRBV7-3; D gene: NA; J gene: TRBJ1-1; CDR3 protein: CASSLGSLNEAFF; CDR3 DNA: TGTGCCAGCAGCTTAGGGAGCCTCAATGAAGCTTTCTTT
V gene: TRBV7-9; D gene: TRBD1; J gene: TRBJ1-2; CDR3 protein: CASSLGGQAQGYTF; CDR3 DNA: TGTGCCAGCAGCTTAGGGGGACAGGCTCAAGGCTACACCTTC
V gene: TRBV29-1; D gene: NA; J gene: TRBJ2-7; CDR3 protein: CSAFDSKGPYEQYF; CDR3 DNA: TGCAGCGCTTTCGACTCCAAGGGGCCCTACGAGCAGTACTTC
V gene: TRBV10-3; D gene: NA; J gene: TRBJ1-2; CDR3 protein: CAISASTENYGYTF; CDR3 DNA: TGTGCCATCAGTGCGTCTACAGAGAACTATGGCTACACCTTC
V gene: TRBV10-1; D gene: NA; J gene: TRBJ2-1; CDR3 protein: CASSEAGPPKDNEQFF; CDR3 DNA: TGCGCCAGCAGCGAAGCGGGCCCTCCTAAGGACAATGAGCAGTTCTTC
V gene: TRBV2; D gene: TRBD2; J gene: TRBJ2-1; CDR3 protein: CASSETTSGSNEQFF; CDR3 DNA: TGTGCCAGCAGTGAGACGACTAGCGGGTCTAATGAGCAGTTCTTC
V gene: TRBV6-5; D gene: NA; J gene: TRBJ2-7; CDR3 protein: CASSYGQGSYEQYF; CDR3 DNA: TGTGCCAGCAGTTACGGGCAGGGCTCCTACGAGCAGTACTTC